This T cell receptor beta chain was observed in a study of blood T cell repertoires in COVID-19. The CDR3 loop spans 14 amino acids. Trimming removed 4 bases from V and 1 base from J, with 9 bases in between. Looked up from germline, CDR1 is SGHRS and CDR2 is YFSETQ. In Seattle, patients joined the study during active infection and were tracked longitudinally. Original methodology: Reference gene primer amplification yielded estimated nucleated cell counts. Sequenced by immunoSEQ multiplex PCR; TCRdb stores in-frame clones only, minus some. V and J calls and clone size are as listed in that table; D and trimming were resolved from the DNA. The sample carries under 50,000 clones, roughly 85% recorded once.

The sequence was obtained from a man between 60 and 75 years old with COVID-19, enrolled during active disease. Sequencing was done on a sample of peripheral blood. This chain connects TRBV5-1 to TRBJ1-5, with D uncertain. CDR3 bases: TGCGCCAGCAGCCCCGGTCTGAGCAATCAGCCCCAGCATTTT. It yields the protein CASSPGLSNQPQHF.